This TCR beta chain was obtained from a study of siplizumab effects on memory and regulatory T cells (dated by TCRdb to the late 2010s). General notes on the study: The effect of the anti-CD2 antibody siplizumab on alloreactive T-cell subsets was examined in allogeneic mixed lymphocyte reactions constructed from human PBMCs.

Sorted unstimulated T cells and proliferating T cells recovered from mixed lymphocyte reactions were subjected to TCRbeta CDR3 sequencing. Fresh whole blood from about ten HLA-typed healthy donors served as the source for isolating PBMCs. Details on this clone: It has no known antigen specificity. Base qualities are not recorded, but no much larger clone differs from it by a single base.

V lost 3 bases and J lost 9 bases, and the count of bases not matched to a germline gene is 8. The germline V gene specifies SGHNT as CDR1 and YENEEA as CDR2. The CDR3 starts with the cysteine, ends with the phenylalanine, and has 14 residues. The kept DNA is CDR3 alone, 42 bases in frame from the first base. On the study overall, not on this receptor specifically: Because sequences below about 10^-5 frequency were poorly captured, only a minor fraction of alloreactive clones could be mapped to unstimulated subsets. Unstimulated naive T cells appeared to be more diverse than memory T cells, and naive cells seemed to make a substantial contribution to the alloresponse. The cumulative frequency of alloreactive sequences traceable to unstimulated CD4+ memory T cells was significantly reduced by siplizumab. For roughly 75-97% of proliferating CD4+ or CD8+ clones, no naive or memory phenotype could be assigned. Of the alloreactive CD4+ clones that could be mapped, the Treg-derived share averaged about 70% with siplizumab compared with under 30% in control reactions. Whether proliferating Tregs from siplizumab cultures actually had suppressive function was not functionally confirmed.

The protocol used for the library was the immunoSEQ multiplex PCR assay. Each sample had 85,000 to 100,000 TCR templates assayed by the deep sequencing platform. Genomic DNA extracted from sorted T cells was used for TCRbeta CDR3 sequencing. The source study handled its data this way. The R programming language was used for the clonal analysis of the TCRbeta CDR3 data. Unstimulated samples were compared with post-reaction CFSE-low samples to define alloreactive CD4+ and CD8+ clones. Regulatory or non-regulatory origin of alloreactive CD4+ clones was assigned by matching sequences to the sorted unstimulated Treg and non-Treg repertoires. Entries here come from immuneACCESS through TCRdb and include only in-frame sequences with V and J called. Some clones fail to appear in such tables; in the studies checked, an unresolved V gene covers under half of the shortfall, and the cause of the remainder is unknown. Clone size and V and J calls were adopted from that table, with D and trimming inferred from the DNA. The sample table contains over 85,000 clones; only one count was recorded for roughly 93% of them. The leading ten clones occupy approximately 5.9% of the sample.

The TCR comes from a human donor in good health. Input material: CD8+ T cells sorted from blood. The chain was built from TRBV11-3 and TRBJ2-1, with 7 central nucleotides matching TRBD1. The CDR3 has the sequence CASSFATGWGEQFF. The DNA sequence follows: TGTGCCAGCAGCTTCGCGACAGGGTGGGGTGAGCAGTTCTTC.